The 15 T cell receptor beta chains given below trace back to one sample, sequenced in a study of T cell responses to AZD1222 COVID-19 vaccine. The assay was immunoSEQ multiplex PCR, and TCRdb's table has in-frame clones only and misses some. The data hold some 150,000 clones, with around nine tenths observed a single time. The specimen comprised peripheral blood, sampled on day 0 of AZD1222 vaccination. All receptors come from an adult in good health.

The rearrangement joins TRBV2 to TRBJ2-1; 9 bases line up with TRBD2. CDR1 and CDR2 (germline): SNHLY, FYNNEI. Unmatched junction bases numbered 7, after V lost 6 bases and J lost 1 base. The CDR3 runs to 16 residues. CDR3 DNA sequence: TGTGCCAGCAGCGGGGCAACTAGCGGGTCCTACAATGAGCAGTTCTTC. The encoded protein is CASSGATSGSYNEQFF.

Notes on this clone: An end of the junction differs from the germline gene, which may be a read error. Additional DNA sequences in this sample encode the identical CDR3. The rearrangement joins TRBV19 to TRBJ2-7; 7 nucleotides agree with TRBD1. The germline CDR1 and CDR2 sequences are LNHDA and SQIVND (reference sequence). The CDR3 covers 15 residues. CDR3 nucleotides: TGTGCTAGTAGAAATACCGGGACAGCTATATCCGAGCAGTACTTC. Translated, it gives CASRNTGTAISEQYF. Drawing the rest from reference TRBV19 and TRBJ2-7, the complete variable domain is DGGITQSPKYLFRKEGQNVTLSCEQNLNHDAMYWYRQDPGQGLRLIYYSQIVNDFQKGDIAEGYSVSREKKESFPLTVTSAQKNPTAFYLCASRNTGTAISEQYFGPGTRLTVT.

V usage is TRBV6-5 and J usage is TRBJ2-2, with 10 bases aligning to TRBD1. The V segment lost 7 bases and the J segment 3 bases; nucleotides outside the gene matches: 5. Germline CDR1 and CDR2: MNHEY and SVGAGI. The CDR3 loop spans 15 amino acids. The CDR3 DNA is TGTGCCAGCACCAGACAGGGGGCGGACACCGGGGAGCTGTTTTTT. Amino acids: CASTRQGADTGELFF.

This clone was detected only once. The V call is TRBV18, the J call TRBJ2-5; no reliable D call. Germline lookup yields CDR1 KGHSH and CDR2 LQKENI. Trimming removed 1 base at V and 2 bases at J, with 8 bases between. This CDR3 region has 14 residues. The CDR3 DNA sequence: TGTGCCAGCTCACCACTCGGGTTTCAAGAGACCCAGTACTTC. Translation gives CASSPLGFQETQYF.

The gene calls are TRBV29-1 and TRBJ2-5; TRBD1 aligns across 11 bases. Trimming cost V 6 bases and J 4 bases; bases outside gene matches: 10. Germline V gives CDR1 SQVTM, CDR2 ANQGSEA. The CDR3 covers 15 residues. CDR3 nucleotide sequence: TGCAGCGTCGAAACCGGGACAGGGGGTGGAGAGACCCAGTACTTC. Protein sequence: CSVETGTGGGETQYF.

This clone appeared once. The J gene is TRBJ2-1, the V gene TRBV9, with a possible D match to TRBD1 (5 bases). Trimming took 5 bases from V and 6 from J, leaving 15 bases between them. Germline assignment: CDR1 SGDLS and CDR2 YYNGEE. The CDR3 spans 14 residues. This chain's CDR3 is CASSPVQDINEQFF. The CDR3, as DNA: TGTGCCAGCAGTCCTGTACAGGACATCAATGAGCAGTTCTTC.

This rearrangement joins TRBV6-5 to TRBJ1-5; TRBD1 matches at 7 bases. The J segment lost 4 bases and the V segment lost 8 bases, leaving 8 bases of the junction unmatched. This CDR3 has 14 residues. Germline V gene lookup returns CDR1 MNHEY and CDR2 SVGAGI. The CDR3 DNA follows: TGTGCCAGCGTCCCGGGACAGCTAAATCAGCCCCAGCATTTT. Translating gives CASVPGQLNQPQHF.

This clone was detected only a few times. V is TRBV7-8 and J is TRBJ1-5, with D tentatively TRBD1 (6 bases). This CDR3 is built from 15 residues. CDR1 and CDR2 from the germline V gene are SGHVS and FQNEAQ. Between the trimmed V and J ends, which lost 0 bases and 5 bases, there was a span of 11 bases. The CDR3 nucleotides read TGTGCCAGCAGCTTAGCGGCAGGGGAATATCAGCCCCAGCATTTT. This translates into CASSLAAGEYQPQHF.

The CDR3 here is CASSVEVDNSPLHF. The CDR3 nucleotides are TGTGCCAGCAGCGTAGAAGTCGACAATTCACCCCTCCACTTT. The chain is built from TRBV9 and TRBJ1-6; D ambiguous. Germline loops: CDR1 SGDLS, CDR2 YYNGEE. The CDR3 spans 14 residues. Trimming stripped 0 bases from V and 7 bases from J, with 8 bases between.

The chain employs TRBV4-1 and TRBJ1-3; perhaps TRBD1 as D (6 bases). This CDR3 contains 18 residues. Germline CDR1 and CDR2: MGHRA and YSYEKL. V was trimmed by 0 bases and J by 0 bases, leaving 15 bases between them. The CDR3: CASSQDLIQGRSGNTIYF. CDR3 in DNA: TGCGCCAGCAGCCAAGATCTTATTCAGGGGCGCTCTGGAAACACCATATATTTT.

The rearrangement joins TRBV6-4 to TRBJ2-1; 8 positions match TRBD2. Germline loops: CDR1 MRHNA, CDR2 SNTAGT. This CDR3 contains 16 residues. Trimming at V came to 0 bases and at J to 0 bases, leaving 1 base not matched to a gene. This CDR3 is CASSDSGLDSYNEQFF. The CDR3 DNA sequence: TGTGCCAGCAGTGACTCGGGACTAGACTCCTACAATGAGCAGTTCTTC.

The CDR3 is CASSYSIGSSGELFF. The CDR3, as DNA: TGTGCCAGCAGTTACTCGATCGGGTCGTCCGGGGAGCTGTTTTTT. This chain links TRBV6-6 with TRBJ2-2; no clear D. The CDR3 runs to 15 residues. V lost 0 bases to trimming and J lost 6 bases, with 11 bases between them. CDR1 is MNHNY, CDR2 SVGAGI, per germline (reference sequence).

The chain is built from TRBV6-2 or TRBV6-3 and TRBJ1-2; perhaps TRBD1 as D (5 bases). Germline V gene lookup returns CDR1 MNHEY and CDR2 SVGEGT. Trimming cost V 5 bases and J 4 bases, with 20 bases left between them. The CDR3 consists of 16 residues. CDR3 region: CASSRREGANVYGYTF. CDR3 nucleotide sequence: TGTGCCAGCAGTAGGCGGGAAGGGGCCAACGTCTATGGCTACACCTTC.

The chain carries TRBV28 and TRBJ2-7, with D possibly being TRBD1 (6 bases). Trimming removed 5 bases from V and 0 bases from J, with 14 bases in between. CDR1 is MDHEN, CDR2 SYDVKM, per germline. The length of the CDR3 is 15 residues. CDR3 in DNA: TGTGCCAGCAGTCTCAGGGGCCCCCGCTCCTACGAGCAGTACTTC. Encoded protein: CASSLRGPRSYEQYF.

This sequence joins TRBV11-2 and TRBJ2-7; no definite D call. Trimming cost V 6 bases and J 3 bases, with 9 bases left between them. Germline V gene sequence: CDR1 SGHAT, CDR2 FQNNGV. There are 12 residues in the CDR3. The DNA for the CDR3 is TGTGCCAGCAGTCTAGGTCGCTACGAGCAGTACTTC. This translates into CASSLGRYEQYF.